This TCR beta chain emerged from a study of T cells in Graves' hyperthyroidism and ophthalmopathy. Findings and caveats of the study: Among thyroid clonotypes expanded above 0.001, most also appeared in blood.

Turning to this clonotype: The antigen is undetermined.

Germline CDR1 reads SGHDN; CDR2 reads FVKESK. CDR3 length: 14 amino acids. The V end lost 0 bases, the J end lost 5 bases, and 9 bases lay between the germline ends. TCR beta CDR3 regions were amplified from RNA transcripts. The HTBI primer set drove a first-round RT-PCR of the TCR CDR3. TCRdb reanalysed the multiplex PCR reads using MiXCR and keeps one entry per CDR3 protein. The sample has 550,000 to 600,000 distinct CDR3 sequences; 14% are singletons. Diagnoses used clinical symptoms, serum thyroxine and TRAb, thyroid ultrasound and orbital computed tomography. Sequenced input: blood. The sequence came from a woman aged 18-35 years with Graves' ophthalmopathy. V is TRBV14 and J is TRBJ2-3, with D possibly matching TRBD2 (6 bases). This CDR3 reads CASSQEWRVDTQYF. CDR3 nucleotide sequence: TGTGCCAGCAGCCAAGAGTGGAGGGTAGATACGCAGTATTTT.